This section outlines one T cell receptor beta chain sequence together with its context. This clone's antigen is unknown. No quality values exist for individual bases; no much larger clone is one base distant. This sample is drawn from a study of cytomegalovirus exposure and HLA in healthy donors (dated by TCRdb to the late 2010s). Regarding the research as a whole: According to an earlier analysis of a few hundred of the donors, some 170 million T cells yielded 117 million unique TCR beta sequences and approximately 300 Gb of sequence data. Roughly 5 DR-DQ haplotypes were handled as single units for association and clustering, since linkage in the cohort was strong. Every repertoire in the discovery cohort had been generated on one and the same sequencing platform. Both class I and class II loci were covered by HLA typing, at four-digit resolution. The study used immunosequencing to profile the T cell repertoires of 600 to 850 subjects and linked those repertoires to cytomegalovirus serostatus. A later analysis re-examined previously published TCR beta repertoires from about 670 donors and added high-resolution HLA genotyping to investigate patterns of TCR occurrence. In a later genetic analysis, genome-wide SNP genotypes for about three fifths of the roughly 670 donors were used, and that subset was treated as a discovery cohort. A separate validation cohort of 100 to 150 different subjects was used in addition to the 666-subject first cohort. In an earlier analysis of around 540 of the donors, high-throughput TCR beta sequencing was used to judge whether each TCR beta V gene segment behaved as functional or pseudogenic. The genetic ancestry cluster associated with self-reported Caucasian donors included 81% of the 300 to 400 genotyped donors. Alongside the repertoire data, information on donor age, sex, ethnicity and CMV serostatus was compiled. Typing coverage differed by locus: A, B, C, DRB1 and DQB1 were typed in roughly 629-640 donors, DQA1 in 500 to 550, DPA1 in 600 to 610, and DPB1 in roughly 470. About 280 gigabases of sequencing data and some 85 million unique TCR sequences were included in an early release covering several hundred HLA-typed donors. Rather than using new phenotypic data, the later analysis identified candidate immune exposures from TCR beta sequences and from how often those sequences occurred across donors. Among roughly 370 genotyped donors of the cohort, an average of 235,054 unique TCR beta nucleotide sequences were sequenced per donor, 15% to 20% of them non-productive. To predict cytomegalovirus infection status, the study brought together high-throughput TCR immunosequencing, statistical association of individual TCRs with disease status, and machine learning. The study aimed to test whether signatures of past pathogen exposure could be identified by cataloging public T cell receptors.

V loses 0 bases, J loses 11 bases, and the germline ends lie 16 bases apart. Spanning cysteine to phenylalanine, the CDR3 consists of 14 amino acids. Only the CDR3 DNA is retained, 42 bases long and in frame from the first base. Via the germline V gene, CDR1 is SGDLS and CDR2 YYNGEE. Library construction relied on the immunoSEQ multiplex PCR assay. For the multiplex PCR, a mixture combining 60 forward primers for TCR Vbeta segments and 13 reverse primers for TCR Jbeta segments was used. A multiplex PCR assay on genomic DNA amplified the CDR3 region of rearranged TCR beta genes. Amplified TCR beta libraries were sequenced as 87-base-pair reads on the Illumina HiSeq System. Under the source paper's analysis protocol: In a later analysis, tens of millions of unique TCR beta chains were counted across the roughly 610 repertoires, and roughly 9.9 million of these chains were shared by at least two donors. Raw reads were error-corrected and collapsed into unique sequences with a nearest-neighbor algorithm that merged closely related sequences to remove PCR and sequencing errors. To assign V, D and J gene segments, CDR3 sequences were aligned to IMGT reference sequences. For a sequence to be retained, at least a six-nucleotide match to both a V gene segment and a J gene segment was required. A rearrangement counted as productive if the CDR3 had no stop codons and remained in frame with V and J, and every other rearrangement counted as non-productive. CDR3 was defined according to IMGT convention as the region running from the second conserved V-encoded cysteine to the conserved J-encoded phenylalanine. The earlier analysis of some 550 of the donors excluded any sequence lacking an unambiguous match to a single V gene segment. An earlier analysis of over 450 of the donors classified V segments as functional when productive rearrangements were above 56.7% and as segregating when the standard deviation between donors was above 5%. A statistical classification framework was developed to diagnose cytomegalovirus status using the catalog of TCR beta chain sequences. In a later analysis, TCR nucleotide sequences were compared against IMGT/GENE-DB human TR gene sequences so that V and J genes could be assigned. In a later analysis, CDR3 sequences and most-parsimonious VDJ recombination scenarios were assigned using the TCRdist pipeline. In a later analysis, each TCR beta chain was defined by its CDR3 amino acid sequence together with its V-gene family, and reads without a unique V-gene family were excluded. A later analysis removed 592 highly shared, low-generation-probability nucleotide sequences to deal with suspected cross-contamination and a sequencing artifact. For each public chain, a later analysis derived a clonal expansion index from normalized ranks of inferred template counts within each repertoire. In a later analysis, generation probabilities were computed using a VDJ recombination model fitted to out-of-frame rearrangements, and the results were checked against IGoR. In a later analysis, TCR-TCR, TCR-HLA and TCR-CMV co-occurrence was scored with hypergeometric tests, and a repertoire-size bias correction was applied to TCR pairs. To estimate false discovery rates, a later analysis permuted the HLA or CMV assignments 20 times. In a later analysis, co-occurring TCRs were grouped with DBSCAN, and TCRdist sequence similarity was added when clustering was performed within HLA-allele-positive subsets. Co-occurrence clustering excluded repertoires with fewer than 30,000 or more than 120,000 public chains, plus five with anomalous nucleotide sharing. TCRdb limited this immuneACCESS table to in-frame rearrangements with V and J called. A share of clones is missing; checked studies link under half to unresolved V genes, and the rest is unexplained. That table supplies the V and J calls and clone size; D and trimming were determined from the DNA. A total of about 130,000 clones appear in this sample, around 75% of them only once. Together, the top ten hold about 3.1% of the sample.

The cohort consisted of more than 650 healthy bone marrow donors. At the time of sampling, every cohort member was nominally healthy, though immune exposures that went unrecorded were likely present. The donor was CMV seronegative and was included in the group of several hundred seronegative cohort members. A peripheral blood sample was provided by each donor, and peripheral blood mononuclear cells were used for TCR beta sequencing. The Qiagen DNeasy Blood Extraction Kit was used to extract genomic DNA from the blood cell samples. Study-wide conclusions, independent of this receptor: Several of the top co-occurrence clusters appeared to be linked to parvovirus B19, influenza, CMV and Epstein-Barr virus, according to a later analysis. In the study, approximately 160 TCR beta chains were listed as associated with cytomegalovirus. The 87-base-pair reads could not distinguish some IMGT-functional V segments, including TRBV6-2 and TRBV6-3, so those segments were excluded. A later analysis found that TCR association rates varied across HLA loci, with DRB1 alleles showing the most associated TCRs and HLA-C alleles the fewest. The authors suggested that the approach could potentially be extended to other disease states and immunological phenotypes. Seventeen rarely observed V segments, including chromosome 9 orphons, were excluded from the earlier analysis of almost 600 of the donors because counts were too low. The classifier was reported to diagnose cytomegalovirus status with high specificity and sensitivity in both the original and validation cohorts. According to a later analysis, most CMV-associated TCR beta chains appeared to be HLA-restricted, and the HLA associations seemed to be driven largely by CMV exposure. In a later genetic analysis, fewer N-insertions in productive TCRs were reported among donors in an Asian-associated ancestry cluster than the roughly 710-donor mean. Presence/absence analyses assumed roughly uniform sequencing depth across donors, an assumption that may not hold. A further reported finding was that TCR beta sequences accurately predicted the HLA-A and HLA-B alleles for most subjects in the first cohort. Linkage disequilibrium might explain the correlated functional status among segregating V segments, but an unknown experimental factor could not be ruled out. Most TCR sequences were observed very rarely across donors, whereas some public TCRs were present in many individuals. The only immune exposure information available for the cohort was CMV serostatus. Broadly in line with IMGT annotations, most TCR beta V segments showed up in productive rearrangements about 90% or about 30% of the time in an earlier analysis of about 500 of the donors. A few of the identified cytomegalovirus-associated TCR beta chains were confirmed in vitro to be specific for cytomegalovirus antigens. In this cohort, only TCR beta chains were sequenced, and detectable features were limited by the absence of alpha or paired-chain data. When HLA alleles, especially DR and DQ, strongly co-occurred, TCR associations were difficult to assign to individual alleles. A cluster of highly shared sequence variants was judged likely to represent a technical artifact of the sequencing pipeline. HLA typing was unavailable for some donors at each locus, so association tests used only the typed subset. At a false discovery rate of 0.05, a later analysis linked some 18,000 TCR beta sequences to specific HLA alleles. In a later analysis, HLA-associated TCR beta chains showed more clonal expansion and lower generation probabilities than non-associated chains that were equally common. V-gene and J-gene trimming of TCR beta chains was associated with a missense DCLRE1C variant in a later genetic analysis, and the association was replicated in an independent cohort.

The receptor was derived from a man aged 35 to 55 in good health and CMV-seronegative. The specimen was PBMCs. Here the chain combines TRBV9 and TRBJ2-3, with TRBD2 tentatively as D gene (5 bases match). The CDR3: CASSVAGADSMQYF. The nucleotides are TGTGCCAGCAGCGTAGCTGGCGCGGACTCGATGCAGTATTTT.